The 26 T cell receptor beta chains listed next were all sequenced from one sample in a study of liver allograft versus peripheral blood T cells. Study as a whole: In transplanted livers, T cell receptor repertoires were compared with those found in the recipients' peripheral blood.

TCRdb used MiXCR to reprocess the reads, holding one entry per CDR3 protein. The data hold about 11,000 distinct CDR3 sequences, with about 23% observed a single time. The receptor source for this set is a human patient who had a liver transplant. The T cells may come from the graft donor.

This clonotype is medium-sized within its sample. The gene calls are TRBV5-4 and TRBJ1-1; D is undetermined. Trimming pared 1 base from V and 1 base from J, leaving 5 bases between. This CDR3 has 13 residues. Looked up from germline, CDR1 is SGHNT and CDR2 is YYREEE (reference sequence). The chain's CDR3 is CASSLTANTEAFF. CDR3 DNA sequence: TGTGCCAGCAGCTTGACGGCGAACACTGAAGCTTTCTTT. Full variable domain (outside the CDR3, taken from reference TRBV5-4 and TRBJ1-1): ETGVTQSPTHLIKTRGQQVTLRCSSQSGHNTVSWYQQALGQGPQFIFQYYREEENGRGNFPPRFSGLQFPNYSSELNVNALELDDSALYLCASSLTANTEAFFGQGTRLTVV.

This clonotype is classed as medium-sized. This rearrangement joins TRBV6-2 or TRBV6-3 to TRBJ1-2; D possibly corresponds to TRBD1 (6 bases). The germline V gene encodes CDR1 MNHEY and CDR2 SVGEGT. V lost 8 bases and J 8 bases, leaving 21 bases between the germline ends. The CDR3 contains 14 residues. The DNA of the CDR3 is TGTGCCAGCCTCCGGCCCGGCAGAGGGGGGGGCTACACCTTC. Translation gives CASLRPGRGGGYTF.

Sample share makes this clonotype medium-sized. This rearrangement joins TRBV10-3 to TRBJ1-1; D may be TRBD1 (6 bases). V was trimmed by 6 bases and J by 1 base, leaving 12 bases between them. CDR3 length: 14 residues. Per the germline V gene, CDR1 is ENHRY and CDR2 is SYGVKD. The CDR3 region has the DNA TGTGCCATCAGACGACAACAGGGGAACACTGAAGCTTTCTTT. Translated: CAIRRQQGNTEAFF.

This clonotype is medium-sized. The chain joins TRBV6-5 to TRBJ1-3; 7 positions agree with TRBD1. The V and J ends lost 2 bases and 0 bases, in that order; junction bases with no gene match: 19. The CDR3 runs 21 residues. Germline V gene data show CDR1 as MNHEY and CDR2 as SVGAGI. This chain's CDR3 is CASSYRGTALQILSSGNTIYF. The CDR3 DNA follows: TGTGCCAGCAGTTACCGTGGGACAGCCTTACAAATCTTAAGCTCTGGAAACACCATATATTTT.

A remark on this clonotype: A much larger clone differs from this one at a single base, so this may be a read error. The chain recombines TRBV13 with TRBJ1-1, with a weak D call TRBD1 (5 bases). The CDR3 runs to 13 residues. V lost 5 bases and J lost 0, with 7 bases in between. The germline CDR1 and CDR2 sequences are PRHDT and FYEKMQ (reference sequence). CDR3: CASSTRVNTEAFF. In nucleotides, the CDR3 is TGTGCCAGCAGCACCAGGGTGAACACTGAAGCTTTCTTT.

This clonotype is classed as medium-sized. The chain uses TRBV19 and TRBJ1-2, with D possibly being TRBD1 (6 bases). With 3 bases removed from V and 8 bases from J, the gap between germline ends came to 19 bases. CDR3 size: 15 residues. Germline loops: CDR1 LNHDA, CDR2 SQIVND (reference sequence). This CDR3 reads CASSMQGRDPRGYTF. The CDR3 DNA reads as TGTGCCAGTAGTATGCAGGGGCGGGATCCTCGGGGCTACACCTTC.

This clonotype turned up a few times. The chain employs TRBV6-5 and TRBJ1-4; D not certain. Germline V lookup: CDR1 MNHEY, CDR2 SVGAGI. Trimming took 0 bases from V and 4 from J, leaving 15 bases between them. CDR3 length: 17 residues. CDR3: CASSYSAPAGSNEKLFF. In DNA, the CDR3 is TGTGCCAGCAGTTACTCGGCCCCGGCCGGCAGTAATGAAAAACTGTTTTTT.

This clonotype is labeled medium-sized (0.01 to 0.1%). V usage is TRBV6-1 and J usage is TRBJ2-1; D is perhaps TRBD1 (5 bases). CDR3 length: 16 amino acids. Germline V gives CDR1 MNHNS, CDR2 SASEGT. The V and J ends lost 10 bases and 1 base respectively, with 20 bases between them. In DNA, the CDR3 is TGTGCCACGCGGCAGGGCTGGACCCGTTCCTACAATGAGCAGTTCTTC. Amino acid sequence: CATRQGWTRSYNEQFF.

This clonotype showed up just a few times. V usage is TRBV11-2 and J usage is TRBJ2-1; D not resolved. Trimming took off 2 bases at V and 0 bases at J, with 11 bases between the two ends. The CDR3 has 16 residues. Per germline, CDR1 SGHAT and CDR2 FQNNGV. The CDR3 sequence: CASSLNIQSSYNEQFF. The CDR3 region has the DNA TGTGCCAGCAGCTTAAACATCCAGAGCTCCTACAATGAGCAGTTCTTC.

This clonotype ranks as medium-sized. In DNA, the CDR3 is TGTGCCAGCTCAACATACAGGGGATTGAGGCGCACTGAAGCTTTCTTT. Translated, it gives CASSTYRGLRRTEAFF. This chain connects TRBV18 to TRBJ1-1, with TRBD1 matching over 7 bases. The CDR3 covers 16 residues. The germline V gene encodes CDR1 KGHSH and CDR2 LQKENI. With 5 bases clipped from V and 4 bases from J, the junction kept 13 bases outside the gene matches.

Regarding this clonotype: A much larger clone lies one base from this, so it may be a read error. The V call is TRBV6-1, the J call TRBJ1-3; the D gene is possibly TRBD1 (5 bases). CDR1 and CDR2 from the germline V gene are MNHNS and SASEGT. The length of the CDR3 is 15 residues. This CDR3 is CVSSPFWGSGNTIYF. CDR3 in DNA: TGTGTCAGCAGCCCGTTTTGGGGGTCTGGAAACACCATATATTTT.

This clonotype is medium-sized by share. The gene calls are TRBV10-3 and TRBJ2-3; perhaps TRBD1 as D (6 bases). The CDR3 extends over 13 amino acids. Deletions cut 11 bases from V and 0 bases from J, with 12 bases between. Looked up from germline, CDR1 is ENHRY and CDR2 is SYGVKD. CDR3 amino acids: CAGRTASTDTQYF. In DNA form, the CDR3 reads TGTGCCGGCAGGACAGCTAGCACAGATACGCAGTATTTT.

The chain carries TRBV5-6 and TRBJ2-7; the D gene is possibly TRBD2 (6 bases). This CDR3 has 13 residues. V lost 3 bases and J 2 bases, leaving 9 bases between the germline ends. Per germline, CDR1 SGHDT and CDR2 YYEEEE. The CDR3 DNA reads as TGTGCCAGCAGCTACACGGGGGCCTACGAGCAGTACTTC. This translates into CASSYTGAYEQYF. The variable domain in full, with the rest retrieved from reference TRBV5-6 and TRBJ2-7, is DAGVTQSPTHLIKTRGQQVTLRCSPKSGHDTVSWYQQALGQGPQFIFQYYEEEERQRGNFPDRFSGHQFPNYSSELNVNALLLGDSALYLCASSYTGAYEQYFGPGTRLTVT.

This clonotype occurred a few times. V and J are TRBV18 and TRBJ1-1; no clear D. This CDR3 comprises 17 residues. V was cut by 0 bases and J by 0 bases, with 14 bases left in between. Germline CDR1 is KGHSH and CDR2 is LQKENI. CDR3 sequence (DNA): TGTGCCAGCTCACCACCGTCCCCGGGTGGCGTGAACACTGAAGCTTTCTTT. Amino acids: CASSPPSPGGVNTEAFF.

Remarks on this clonotype: A read error may account for a junction end that differs from germline. The chain couples TRBV6-2 or TRBV6-3 to TRBJ2-1; no definite D call. From germline, CDR1 is MNHEY and CDR2 SVGEGT. There are 16 residues in the CDR3. Written as DNA, the CDR3 is TGTGTCAGCAGCTCCCTTAAGCTGGGAATTTACAATGAGCAGTTCTTC. It is translated as CVSSSLKLGIYNEQFF.

This sequence joins TRBV5-3 and TRBJ1-5; 7 nucleotides agree with TRBD1. TRBV5-3 is an ORF, with its function uncertain. The CDR3 has 14 amino acids. The V gene end was trimmed by 4 bases and the J gene end by 5 bases; junction bases not matched to a gene: 6. The CDR3 is CARSPRQGHQPQHF. CDR3 DNA: TGTGCCAGAAGCCCGCGACAGGGCCATCAGCCCCAGCATTTT.

This clonotype is termed medium-sized. The chain carries TRBV18 and TRBJ1-1, with a weak D call TRBD1 (5 bases). Per germline, CDR1 KGHSH and CDR2 LQKENI. Trimming pared 3 bases from V and 2 bases from J, leaving 10 bases between. The CDR3 extends over 14 amino acids. Written as DNA, the CDR3 is TGTGCCAGCTCACCCCGACAGATTAACACTGAAGCTTTCTTT. It specifies CASSPRQINTEAFF. The whole variable domain, remainder taken from reference TRBV18 and TRBJ1-1, is NAGVMQNPRHLVRRRGQEARLRCSPMKGHSHVYWYRQLPEEGLKFMVYLQKENIIDESGMPKERFSAEFPKEGPSILRIQQVVRGDSAAYFCASSPRQINTEAFFGQGTRLTVV.

Turning to this clonotype: Possible read error: a much larger clone is one base away. This chain joins TRBV6-2 or TRBV6-3 and TRBJ1-2; perhaps TRBD1 as D (5 bases). Germline assignment: CDR1 MNHEY and CDR2 SVGEGT. The CDR3 has 13 residues. V gave up 5 bases and J gave up 3 bases, with 10 bases separating them. CDR3 nucleotide sequence: TGTGCCAGCAGTGAGGGACTAGACTATGGCTACACCTTC. This encodes CASSEGLDYGYTF.

Remarks on this clonotype: This could be a read error, since a much larger clone is one nucleotide away. The chain has TRBV18 and TRBJ2-5, with D unresolved. CDR3 length: 13 amino acids. Per the germline V gene, CDR1 is KGHSH and CDR2 is LQKENI. The CDR3 nucleotides are TGTGCCAGCTCATCACCGGTCCAAGAGACCCAGTACTTC. Translated: CASSSPVQETQYF.

The chain couples TRBV5-4 to TRBJ1-2, with 10 bases lining up with TRBD1. From germline, CDR1 is SGHNT and CDR2 YYREEE (reference sequence). With 2 bases clipped from V and 2 bases from J, the junction kept 6 bases outside the gene matches. The CDR3 runs 16 residues. The CDR3 nucleotides are TGTGCCAGCAGCTTTCTCTTGGGACAGGGGAACTATGGCTACACCTTC. Amino acid sequence: CASSFLLGQGNYGYTF.

The chain joins TRBV2 to TRBJ2-1; D remains unclear. Germline V CDR1 and CDR2: SNHLY, FYNNEI. Trimming removed 6 bases from V and 6 bases from J, with 12 bases in between. The CDR3 length is 13 residues. The CDR3 sequence: CASSPLWGNEQFF. The CDR3 DNA reads as TGTGCCAGCAGCCCCCTGTGGGGCAATGAGCAGTTCTTC.

This clonotype was detected only once. The chain's CDR3 is CSASPSPTNEQFF. The CDR3 nucleotides are TGCAGTGCTAGCCCATCCCCCACCAATGAGCAGTTCTTC. The V call is TRBV20-1, the J call TRBJ2-1; D is undetermined. Deletions cut 3 bases from V and 6 bases from J, with 12 bases between. The CDR3 has 13 residues. Germline CDR1 and CDR2: DFQATT and SNEGSKA (reference sequence).

The V call is TRBV19, the J call TRBJ2-3, with no clear D. The V end was cut by 3 bases, the J end by 11 bases, with 12 bases between. The CDR3 spans 12 residues. CDR1 and CDR2 from the germline V gene are LNHDA and SQIVND (reference sequence). The CDR3 reads CASSIGQYGQYF. DNA of the CDR3: TGTGCCAGTAGTATCGGTCAGTATGGGCAGTATTTT. Full variable domain (rest looked up from reference TRBV19 and TRBJ2-3): DGGITQSPKYLFRKEGQNVTLSCEQNLNHDAMYWYRQDPGQGLRLIYYSQIVNDFQKGDIAEGYSVSREKKESFPLTVTSAQKNPTAFYLCASSIGQYGQYFGPGTRLTVL.

This rearrangement joins TRBV6-2 or TRBV6-3 to TRBJ2-7, with D hard to call. CDR1 is MNHEY and CDR2 is SVGEGT in the germline V gene. The V and J ends lost 5 bases and 1 base respectively, with 6 bases between them. This CDR3 has 12 amino acids. CDR3 sequence: CASSPTSYEQYF. CDR3 nucleotides: TGTGCCAGCAGTCCGACTTCCTACGAGCAGTACTTC.

The sample holds a few counts of this clonotype. V and J are TRBV27 and TRBJ2-7; TRBD1 agrees at 7 bases. There are 14 residues in the CDR3. CDR1 is MNHEY, CDR2 SMNVEV, per germline (reference sequence). J lost 2 bases, V lost 5 bases, and 6 bases had no gene match. CDR3 sequence reads: CASSRWGQTYEQYF. The CDR3 DNA sequence: TGTGCCAGCAGTCGATGGGGACAGACCTACGAGCAGTACTTC.

This clonotype is medium-sized (0.01 to 0.1%) in the sample. The chain carries TRBV15 and TRBJ1-2, with 7 bases matching TRBD1. V gave up 5 bases and J gave up 0 bases; unmatched junction bases: 6. Germline V gene lookup returns CDR1 LNHNV and CDR2 YYDKDF (reference sequence). The CDR3 is made up of 15 amino acids. For the CDR3, the DNA is TGTGCCACCAGCTCTGGACAGGCCTCTAACTATGGCTACACCTTC. This gives the protein CATSSGQASNYGYTF.